What follows is one T cell receptor (beta chain) and its context. Its antigen remains unknown. Every patient was affected by relapse after autologous stem cell transplantation, while exposure to brentuximab vedotin was not uniform. The best responses consisted of complete response, partial response or progressive disease. The V end was cut by 1 base, the J end by 11 bases, with 9 bases between. The germline V gene encodes CDR1 DFQATT and CDR2 SNEGSKA (reference sequence). This CDR3 is 11 amino acids long. These data belong to a study of PD-1 blockade in classical Hodgkin lymphoma. Background on the study: Nivolumab 3 mg/kg was given intravenously every 2 weeks.

Using immunoSEQ multiplex PCR, the repertoire was profiled, and TCRdb retains in-frame clones only, with some absent. The data show some 62,000 clones, approximately 88% seen once. Study-wide results and caveats: Reports described newly diagnosed patients as having lower baseline TCR diversity than healthy donors. Similar baseline diversity was found in complete responders and newly diagnosed patients.

Sequenced here: peripheral blood mononuclear cells (PBMCs), sampled at baseline. The rearrangement uses TRBV20-1 and TRBJ2-1, with D perhaps matching TRBD2 (5 bases). The clonotype was recovered from a human donor with classical Hodgkin lymphoma. The DNA for the CDR3 is TGCAGTGCTAGAGGACGGACTCAGCAGTTCTTC. Amino acid sequence: CSARGRTQQFF.